A selection of T cell receptor beta chains follows, all from one sample in a study of blood T cell repertoires in COVID-19. TCRdb's table, derived via immunoSEQ multiplex PCR, lists solely in-frame clones and lacks some. The table has 220,000 or so clones, 75% to 90% seen once. The sequenced sample was PBMCs or T cells enriched from blood (not recorded which). The receptors come from a man between 50 and 59 years old who had been exposed to COVID-19. Each CDR3 is given with its conserved first and last residue. A D gene is named only where the DNA matches it firmly. Clone size is not always given. Where it is, it says once, few, many or a class for expanded clones.

abundance	d_gene	v_gene	j_gene	CDR3aa	CDR3nt
few	-	TRBV10-3	TRBJ1-5	CAISEQVNQPQHF	TGTGCCATCAGTGAGCAGGTCAATCAGCCCCAGCATTTT
-	-	TRBV5-4	TRBJ2-1	CASSLALREQFF	TGTGCCAGCAGCTTGGCGTTGAGAGAGCAGTTCTTC
-	TRBD1	TRBV4-1	TRBJ1-5	CASSHPGQGAIQPQHF	TGCGCCAGCAGCCACCCAGGACAGGGGGCGATTCAGCCCCAGCATTTT
-	-	TRBV7-9	TRBJ1-2	CASSLAQEGYTF	TGTGCCAGCAGCTTAGCGCAGGAAGGCTACACCTTC
-	-	TRBV4-2	TRBJ2-1	CASSLILGRDYNEQFF	TGTGCCAGCAGCCTCATCTTGGGCCGGGACTACAATGAGCAGTTCTTC
once	-	TRBV10-3	TRBJ2-1	CAISASHNEQFF	TGTGCCATCAGTGCTAGTCACAATGAGCAGTTCTTC
-	-	TRBV6-1	TRBJ2-2	CASSEVVHLGQNTGELFF	TGTGCCAGCAGTGAAGTGGTCCATCTAGGCCAAAACACCGGGGAGCTGTTTTTT
-	-	TRBV5-1	TRBJ1-3	CASSLAQGRGNTIYF	TGCGCCAGCAGCTTGGCCCAGGGTCGGGGAAACACCATATATTTT
-	-	TRBV5-1	TRBJ1-1	CASRLSSEAFF	TGCGCCAGCAGACTCTCATCTGAAGCTTTCTTT
-	TRBD2	TRBV5-1	TRBJ2-1	CASSLSSGGYNEQFF	TGCGCCAGCAGCTTGTCTAGCGGGGGCTACAATGAGCAGTTCTTC
-	TRBD2	TRBV7-2	TRBJ2-7	CASSWGLAGAREYEQYF	TGTGCCAGCAGCTGGGGACTAGCGGGGGCGAGAGAGTACGAGCAGTACTTC
-	TRBD1	TRBV5-8	TRBJ2-7	CASSAGQGMDEQYF	TGTGCCAGCAGCGCGGGACAGGGTATGGACGAGCAGTACTTC
-	TRBD1	TRBV19	TRBJ1-4	CASSIRDRGEKLFF	TGTGCCAGTAGTATTCGGGACAGGGGCGAAAAACTGTTTTTT
-	-	TRBV12-3/TRBV12-4	TRBJ1-4	CASSTGNEKLFF	TGTGCCAGCAGTACCGGGAATGAAAAACTGTTTTTT
-	-	TRBV7-9	TRBJ1-2	CASTWGGAGYGYTF	TGTGCCAGCACCTGGGGGGGCGCAGGCTATGGCTACACCTTC
-	-	TRBV18	TRBJ2-7	CASSPTGYTSSYEQYF	TGTGCCAGCTCACCAACGGGGTACACTAGCTCCTACGAGCAGTACTTC
-	-	TRBV29-1	TRBJ2-3	CSTQGLLDTQYF	TGCAGTACCCAGGGGCTGTTGGATACGCAGTATTTT
few	-	TRBV7-8	TRBJ2-2	CASSRLDSYTGELFF	TGTGCCAGCAGCCGACTGGACAGCTACACCGGGGAGCTGTTTTTT
-	TRBD1	TRBV18	TRBJ1-1	CASSPPRGRDTEAFF	TGTGCCAGCTCACCACCGAGGGGGCGAGACACTGAAGCTTTCTTT
-	TRBD2	TRBV10-3	TRBJ2-7	CAISPSGGYEQYF	TGTGCCATCAGTCCCAGCGGGGGCTACGAGCAGTACTTC
once	-	TRBV7-2	TRBJ1-5	CASSPTGDGYQPQHF	TGTGCCAGCAGCCCAACAGGAGATGGGTATCAGCCCCAGCATTTT
-	-	TRBV4-1	TRBJ1-2	CASSQVLTEYGYTF	TGCGCCAGCAGCCAAGTATTAACAGAGTATGGCTACACCTTC
-	-	TRBV7-9	TRBJ1-4	CASSLVWSPRTDSNEKLFF	TGTGCCAGCAGCTTAGTATGGTCCCCGAGGACAGACTCTAATGAAAAACTGTTTTTT
-	TRBD1	TRBV27	TRBJ1-2	CASSPTAGTGLYYGYTF	TGTGCCAGCAGTCCTACGGCCGGGACAGGTTTATACTATGGCTACACCTTC
once	TRBD2	TRBV19	TRBJ2-1	CASSIQGLAWGNEQFF	TGTGCCAGTAGTATACAGGGACTAGCGTGGGGCAATGAGCAGTTCTTC
-	TRBD1	TRBV4-1	TRBJ1-2	CASSAGGAGYGYTF	TGCGCCAGCAGCGCAGGGGGCGCGGGGTATGGCTACACCTTC
-	-	TRBV5-1	TRBJ2-3	CASSRQGTTITDTQYF	TGCGCCAGCAGCCGACAGGGGACTACCATCACAGATACGCAGTATTTT
few	TRBD2	TRBV29-1	TRBJ2-3	CSATGSIAGVSTDTQYF	TGCAGCGCAACCGGGAGCATAGCGGGAGTGAGCACAGATACGCAGTATTTT
-	-	TRBV5-8	TRBJ1-1	CASSSYTEAFF	TGTGCCAGCAGCTCTTATACTGAAGCTTTCTTT
-	-	TRBV5-1	TRBJ2-7	CASSAREWALEQYF	TGCGCCAGCAGCGCCCGAGAATGGGCCCTCGAGCAGTACTTC
-	-	TRBV2	TRBJ2-7	CASSETETYEQYF	TGTGCCAGCAGTGAAACAGAGACCTACGAGCAGTACTTC
-	TRBD2	TRBV12-5	TRBJ2-5	CASGTSGQETQYF	TGTGCTAGTGGTACTAGCGGCCAAGAGACCCAGTACTTC
once	-	TRBV28	TRBJ2-1	CASSGARGEHNEQFF	TGTGCCAGCAGTGGGGCCCGCGGGGAACACAATGAGCAGTTCTTC
-	TRBD1	TRBV10-3	TRBJ2-1	CAISGTGPNEQFF	TGTGCCATCAGCGGGACAGGGCCTAATGAGCAGTTCTTC
-	TRBD2	TRBV5-1	TRBJ2-2	CASSLPSGTNTGELFF	TGCGCCAGCAGCCTTCCTAGCGGTACTAACACCGGGGAGCTGTTTTTT
-	-	TRBV19	TRBJ1-1	CASSIMGRNTEAFF	TGTGCCAGTAGTATCATGGGCCGGAACACTGAAGCTTTCTTT
-	-	TRBV5-1	TRBJ2-7	CASSLDGYEQYF	TGCGCCAGCAGCTTGGACGGGTATGAGCAGTACTTC
-	TRBD1	TRBV30	TRBJ2-4	CAWRGLPSPEDRVRAKNIQYF	TGTGCCTGGAGGGGATTACCCAGTCCAGAAGACAGGGTGAGGGCCAAAAACATTCAGTACTTC
-	-	TRBV7-6	TRBJ1-6	CASSYSGGDSPLHF	TGTGCCAGCAGCTACTCTGGGGGCGATTCACCCCTCCACTTT
-	-	TRBV11-3	TRBJ1-1	CASSSGYPEAFF	TGTGCCAGCAGCTCCGGGTATCCTGAAGCTTTCTTT
-	-	TRBV2	TRBJ2-5	CASSPQETQYF	TGTGCCAGCAGTCCACAAGAGACCCAGTACTTC
-	-	TRBV27	TRBJ1-4	CASSFYKPREMSEPRGKLFF	TGTGCCAGCAGTTTTTATAAGCCGCGCGAGATGAGTGAACCCAGAGGAAAACTGTTTTTT
-	TRBD1	TRBV18	TRBJ1-1	CASSPQTGGMNTEAFF	TGTGCCAGCTCACCTCAGACAGGGGGGATGAACACTGAAGCTTTCTTT
-	TRBD1	TRBV30	TRBJ2-5	CAWRPGQGPAIQETQYF	TGTGCCTGGAGGCCGGGACAGGGGCCCGCAATACAAGAGACCCAGTACTTC
-	-	TRBV27	TRBJ1-5	CASSTGLNQPQHF	TGTGCCAGCAGCACAGGGCTCAATCAGCCCCAGCATTTT
-	-	TRBV11-2	TRBJ2-3	CASSKRGGTSTDTQYF	TGTGCCAGCAGCAAAAGGGGGGGAACAAGCACAGATACGCAGTATTTT
-	TRBD1	TRBV7-9	TRBJ1-4	CASSLAQGMREKLFF	TGTGCCAGCAGCTTGGCACAGGGGATGCGGGAAAAACTGTTTTTT
-	-	TRBV5-5	TRBJ1-1	CASALQGNTEAFF	TGTGCCAGCGCGTTACAGGGAAACACTGAAGCTTTCTTT
once	-	TRBV18	TRBJ1-4	CASSPAGAGATNEKLFF	TGTGCCAGCTCACCCGCAGGGGCCGGTGCAACTAATGAAAAACTGTTTTTT
once	-	TRBV4-2	TRBJ1-3	CASSHGRLSGNTIYF	TGTGCCAGCAGCCACGGCAGGCTCTCTGGAAACACCATATATTTT
-	-	TRBV2	TRBJ1-4	CASSEGAGFEKLFF	TGTGCCAGCAGTGAAGGGGCAGGGTTTGAAAAACTGTTTTTT